This entry features one T cell receptor beta chain sequence. What it recognizes is unknown. Donors were drawn from the approximately 120-subject validation cohort, separate from the roughly 610-subject first cohort. These data belong to a study of cytomegalovirus exposure and HLA in healthy donors. Study findings and constraints: For most TCR sequences rarity was the rule, although some public TCRs occurred in many donors. Cytomegalovirus status, reportedly, was diagnosed with high specificity and sensitivity by the classifier. The authors listed 164 TCR beta chains as cytomegalovirus-associated.

The table came from immunoSEQ multiplex PCR; TCRdb's copy has only in-frame clones and leaves some out. Among more than 110,000 clones, 80% to 90% were seen once, and the ten largest hold more than 1.4%. The material sequenced was PBMCs. The origin of this receptor is a woman aged 30 to 39 in good health and CMV-seronegative.

The CDR3 DNA reads as TGTGCCAGCAGTGACATCACCGGGGAATCGTCTTCCTACGAGCAGTACTTC. This encodes CASSDITGESSSYEQYF. V usage is TRBV6-4 and J usage is TRBJ2-7; D might be TRBD2 (5 bases). The germline V gene encodes CDR1 MRHNA and CDR2 SNTAGT. CDR3 length: 17 amino acids. V lost 2 bases, J lost 1 base, and 18 bases lay in between.